Below are 9 T cell receptor beta chains sequenced from a single sample in a study of T cell responses to AZD1222 COVID-19 vaccine (dated by TCRdb to about 2021). This specimen's time point label, per the study, means: baseline before first vaccination. The protocol used for the library was the immunoSEQ multiplex PCR assay. The source is immuneACCESS, and TCRdb retained only in-frame sequences with V and J called. Part of the clones is not carried over; for the studies checked, unresolved V genes explain less than half of this, and the remainder is unexplained. The sample yields 150,000 to 200,000 clones; 90% were counted once. The ten largest account for roughly 2.8% of the sample. The input for sequencing was peripheral blood, taken on day 0 of AZD1222 vaccination. All receptors derive from an adult in good health.

Here the CDR3 DNA reads TGTGCCAGCAGCCAAGTATCGGGACAGCCTTCTAACTATGGCTACACCTTC. It specifies CASSQVSGQPSNYGYTF. The chain is built from TRBV4-2 and TRBJ1-2; TRBD1 aligns across 7 bases. The CDR3 sequence is 17 residues long. Losses at the gene ends were 1 base for V and 0 bases for J; bases not matched to a gene: 8. CDR1 is LGHNA, CDR2 YNFKEQ, per germline.

This clone was counted only a few times. V gene TRBV4-1 combines with J gene TRBJ1-4; D is undetermined. V dropped 1 base and J dropped 8 bases, with 11 bases sitting between them. The CDR3 consists of 14 residues. The germline CDR1 and CDR2 sequences are MGHRA and YSYEKL. CDR3 amino acids: CASSQGGLKEKLFF. The CDR3 coding sequence is TGCGCCAGCAGCCAAGGAGGTCTAAAAGAAAAACTGTTTTTT.

This clone was counted a single time. The chain is built from TRBV6-5 and TRBJ2-5; D is possibly TRBD1 (6 bases). The length of the CDR3 is 14 residues. The germline V and J ends were trimmed by 2 bases and 5 bases, with 12 bases remaining between them. Germline V gene data show CDR1 as MNHEY and CDR2 as SVGAGI. The CDR3 DNA reads as TGTGCCAGCAGTTACGTGGGGGCCGGGGAGACCCAGTACTTC. It translates to CASSYVGAGETQYF.

The CDR3 spells CASSRSGANVLTF. CDR3 in DNA: TGTGCCAGCAGCCGCTCTGGGGCCAACGTCCTGACTTTC. This chain connects TRBV3-1 (or the pseudogene TRBV3-2) to TRBJ2-6; D not resolved. This CDR3 contains 13 residues. CDR1 and CDR2 (germline): LGHDT, YNNKEL (reference sequence). V was cut by 4 bases and J by 0 bases, with 1 base left in between.

The J gene is TRBJ2-6, the V gene TRBV5-4; a weak D match, TRBD2 (5 bases). Per germline, CDR1 SGHNT and CDR2 YYREEE (reference sequence). This CDR3 comprises 15 residues. V lost 4 bases, J lost 3 bases, and 11 bases lay in between. The CDR3 loop is CASSAVGGGANVLTF. In nucleotides, the CDR3 is TGTGCCAGCAGCGCCGTTGGAGGTGGGGCCAACGTCCTGACTTTC.

As to this clone: The same CDR3 is also encoded by other DNA sequences in this sample. The rearrangement joins TRBV3-1 (or the pseudogene TRBV3-2) to TRBJ2-3; D unclear. This CDR3 spans 11 amino acids. CDR1 and CDR2 from the germline V gene are LGHDT and YNNKEL (reference sequence). V was clipped by 1 base and J by 6 bases, with 2 bases between them. DNA for the CDR3: TGTGCCAGCAGCCAAGGCGATACGCAGTATTTT. It yields the protein CASSQGDTQYF.

V gene TRBV19 combines with J gene TRBJ1-2; no definite D call. The V end was cut by 0 bases, the J end by 8 bases, with 10 bases between. This CDR3 comprises 13 residues. Germline CDR1 reads LNHDA; CDR2 reads SQIVND (reference sequence). The chain's CDR3 is CASSIDRGRGYTF. CDR3 coding DNA: TGTGCCAGTAGTATAGATCGCGGGCGGGGCTACACCTTC.

The chain couples TRBV6-1 to TRBJ2-5; 11 bases are a match to TRBD1. The CDR3 is 17 residues long. V lost 4 bases, J lost 6 bases, and 13 bases stayed unmatched. In germline, CDR1 is MNHNS, CDR2 SASEGT. Here the CDR3 reads CASSVADSGTGGQTQYF. CDR3 coding DNA: TGTGCCAGCAGTGTGGCCGATAGTGGGACAGGGGGTCAGACCCAGTACTTC.

The chain combines TRBV7-8 with TRBJ2-7; D possibly corresponds to TRBD2 (5 bases). The CDR3 consists of 14 residues. Germline assignment: CDR1 SGHVS and CDR2 FQNEAQ. Trimming removed 1 base from V and 2 bases from J, with 9 bases in between. CDR3 residues: CASSLVALAYEQYF. The CDR3 DNA reads as TGTGCCAGCAGCTTAGTAGCGCTGGCCTACGAGCAGTACTTC.